Sequencing of this T cell receptor (beta chain) was carried out in a study of blood T cell repertoires in COVID-19. Study summary: T cells, B-cell-depleted T cells, or PBMCs supplied cDNA or gDNA.

Germline V CDR1 and CDR2: SGHRS, YFSETQ. Unmatched junction bases numbered 7, after V lost 4 bases and J lost 6 bases. The CDR3 covers 14 residues. Patients from Seattle were sampled longitudinally, starting during active infection. In the authors' methods: From reference gene primer amplification, estimates of nucleated cell counts were derived. Profiled with immunoSEQ multiplex PCR; TCRdb holds only in-frame clones, not every one. That table furnishes V, J and clone size, whereas the DNA furnished D and trimming. The data contain over 85,000 clones, under 85% of them singletons. The sequence came from a woman of 80 years or more with COVID-19, enrolled during active disease. The specimen was peripheral blood. The chain employs TRBV5-1 and TRBJ2-7, with 10 bases aligning to TRBD1. This CDR3 reads CASSGGTGEGEQYF. The CDR3 DNA reads TGCGCCAGCAGCGGGGGGACAGGGGAGGGCGAGCAGTACTTC.